These 11 T cell receptor beta chains were all obtained from the same sample, sequenced in a study of Graves' ophthalmopathy and Graves' hyperthyroidism. RNA transcripts yielded amplified TCR beta CDR3 regions. HTBI primers were used in a first-round RT-PCR, which preceded a second-round multiplex PCR. TCRdb reprocessed the multiplex PCR reads via MiXCR and lists one record per CDR3 protein. Counted here are 400,000 to 450,000 distinct CDR3 sequences, roughly 21% occurring once; the ten biggest clones make up approximately 3.2%. The specimen sequenced was peripheral blood. The receptor set was obtained from a woman aged 18-29 years with stable Graves' hyperthyroidism.

This clonotype was counted at least ten times. V gene TRBV20-1 combines with J gene TRBJ1-1, with TRBD1 matching over 7 bases. The V gene's germline CDR1 is DFQATT and CDR2 SNEGSKA (reference sequence). Trimming removed 2 bases from V and 5 bases from J; junction bases left unmatched: 5. CDR3 length equals 13 residues. CDR3 region: CSARTAGGTEAFF. As DNA, the CDR3 is TGCAGTGCTAGAACCGCAGGGGGGACTGAAGCTTTCTTT.

This clonotype was detected many times. J is TRBJ2-5 and V is TRBV7-9; possibly TRBD2 for D (5 bases). This CDR3 has 18 amino acids. Trimming left V 4 bases short and J 1 base short, with 22 bases between. CDR1 and CDR2 from the germline V gene are SEHNR and FQNEAQ (reference sequence). CDR3 DNA sequence: TGTGCCAGCAGCTCCGGGTGGGCGGGTACATCTTTCCAAGAGACCCAGTACTTC. Its translation is CASSSGWAGTSFQETQYF.

This clonotype was counted ten times or more. V gene TRBV27 combines with J gene TRBJ1-5, with D hard to call. Trimming took off 4 bases at V and 1 base at J, with 5 bases between the two ends. CDR1 is MNHEY, CDR2 SMNVEV, per germline (reference sequence). This CDR3 has 13 amino acids. The CDR3 bases are TGTGCCAGCAGTTCCATCAGCAATCAGCCCCAGCATTTT. Translating gives CASSSISNQPQHF.

V and J are TRBV20-1 and TRBJ1-2; D uncertain. V was shortened by 3 bases and J by 6 bases, with 23 bases between the two germline ends. CDR3 length: 16 residues. Germline-derived CDR1 and CDR2 are DFQATT and SNEGSKA (reference sequence). CDR3 sequence: CSARRRLRGGRDGYTF. The CDR3 region has the DNA TGCAGTGCTAGGAGACGCCTCCGGGGAGGGAGAGATGGCTACACCTTC.

The chain is built from TRBV12-3 or TRBV12-4 and TRBJ1-5; D is uncertain. Trimming pared 3 bases from V and 2 bases from J, leaving 8 bases between. This CDR3 is built from 14 residues. CDR3 residues: CASSLGLRNQPQHF. Written as DNA, the CDR3 is TGTGCCAGCAGTTTGGGTCTCCGCAATCAGCCCCAGCATTTT.

The chain combines TRBV6-1 with TRBJ2-7; the D gene is possibly TRBD2 (6 bases). V was shortened by 1 base and J by 6 bases, with 16 bases between the two germline ends. CDR1 and CDR2 (germline): MNHNS, SASEGT. The CDR3 runs 15 residues. DNA for the CDR3: TGTGCCAGCAGTGAAGGGGCGGAGGGATACTCCGAGCAGTACTTC. This codes for CASSEGAEGYSEQYF.

As regards this clonotype: This may stem from a read error, because a much larger clone lies one nucleotide away. The missing conserved phenylalanine or tryptophan at the end of this CDR3 makes a read error likely. The CDR3 protein is CASYQIPGQGFEAFL. For the CDR3, the DNA is TGTGCCAGCTATCAAATTCCGGGACAGGGATTTGAAGCTTTCTTG. The rearrangement uses TRBV28 and TRBJ1-1; the match to TRBD1 covers 9 bases. V was clipped by 8 bases and J by 7 bases; unmatched bases: 14. The CDR3 length is 15 residues. Germline V gene sequence: CDR1 MDHEN, CDR2 SYDVKM.

This clonotype came up a few times. The genes are TRBV30 and TRBJ2-7; TRBD2 matches at 9 bases. Germline loops: CDR1 GTSNPN, CDR2 SVGIG (reference sequence). J was trimmed by 5 bases and V by 0 bases; bases with no gene match: 2. This CDR3 contains 13 residues. CDR3: CAWSVGGRDEQYF. CDR3 bases: TGTGCCTGGAGTGTAGGCGGGAGGGACGAGCAGTACTTC.

Ten or more counts support this clonotype. The chain recombines TRBV19 with TRBJ1-1, with a weak D call TRBD1 (6 bases). The V and J ends lost 1 base and 0 bases respectively, with 9 bases between them. CDR1 is LNHDA, CDR2 SQIVND, per germline (reference sequence). There are 15 residues in the CDR3. In nucleotides, the CDR3 is TGTGCCAGTAGTATAGTTGGGGGCTTGAACACTGAAGCTTTCTTT. Protein sequence: CASSIVGGLNTEAFF.

This chain uses TRBV5-4 with TRBJ1-2; perhaps TRBD1 as D (6 bases). This CDR3 is 13 amino acids long. Germline V CDR1 and CDR2: SGHNT, YYREEE (reference sequence). Trimming stripped 4 bases from V and 7 bases from J, with 14 bases between. This CDR3 reads CASSISGVPGYTF. As DNA, the CDR3 is TGTGCCAGCAGCATATCAGGGGTACCTGGCTACACCTTC.

This clonotype was observed many times. The rearrangement links TRBV6-2 or TRBV6-3 to TRBJ2-7, with 8 positions matching TRBD2. In germline, CDR1 is MNHEY, CDR2 SVGEGT. V was pared by 2 bases and J by 7 bases, with 10 bases of the junction left unmatched. The CDR3 length is 15 residues. The CDR3 nucleotides are TGTGCCAGCAGTTACCGGACTAGCTCGGTGGGTGAGCAGTACTTC. Its protein is CASSYRTSSVGEQYF.